This TCR beta chain was sequenced during a study of shared clonotypes between healthy human individuals. Assay: immunoSEQ multiplex PCR; the TCRdb copy retains only in-frame clones and omits some. In the table there are about 2 million clones, 95% of which are singletons. The CDR3 is 15 residues long. Germline values: CDR1 SGHRS, CDR2 YFSETQ. V gave up 1 base and J gave up 2 bases; unmatched junction bases: 5. This receptor was obtained from a man between 18 and 35 years old in good health. Sequencing used naive CD4+ T cells sorted from blood. The subset: CD45RA+ positively selected. The chain has TRBV5-1 and TRBJ2-7, with 8 bases matching TRBD2. The CDR3 nucleotides are TGCGCCAGCAGCTTGTTCACTAGCGGACCCTACGAGCAGTACTTC. It codes for CASSLFTSGPYEQYF. The whole variable domain, remainder taken from reference TRBV5-1 and TRBJ2-7, is KAGVTQTPRYLIKTRGQQVTLSCSPISGHRSVSWYQQTPGQGLQFLFEYFSETQRNKGNFPGRFSGRQFSNSRSEMNVSTLELGDSALYLCASSLFTSGPYEQYFGPGTRLTVT.